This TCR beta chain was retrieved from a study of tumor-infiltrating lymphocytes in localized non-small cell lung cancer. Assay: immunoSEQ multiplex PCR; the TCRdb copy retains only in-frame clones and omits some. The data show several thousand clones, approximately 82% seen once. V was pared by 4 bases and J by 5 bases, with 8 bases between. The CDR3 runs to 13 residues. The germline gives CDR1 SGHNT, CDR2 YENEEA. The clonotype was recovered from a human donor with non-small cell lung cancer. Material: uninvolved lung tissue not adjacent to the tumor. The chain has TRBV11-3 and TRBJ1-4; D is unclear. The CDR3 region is CASSSGPNEKLFF. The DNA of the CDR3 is TGTGCCAGCAGCTCGGGCCCAAATGAAAAACTGTTTTTT.